This T cell receptor beta chain was sequenced for a study of technical replicates of blood from a handful of donors. Using immunoSEQ multiplex PCR, the repertoire was profiled, and TCRdb retains in-frame clones only, with some absent. The table has about 70,000 clones, approximately 97% seen once. J lost 3 bases, V lost 5 bases, and 7 bases had no gene match. Germline V gene sequence: CDR1 SEHNR, CDR2 FQNEAQ (reference sequence). The CDR3 contains 14 residues. This receptor was obtained from a human donor in good health. The chain links TRBV7-9 to TRBJ2-7; TRBD2 agrees at 7 bases. What was sequenced was T cells isolated from PBMCs. The CDR3 loop is CASSGGVDVYEQYF. The CDR3 DNA reads TGTGCCAGCAGCGGGGGGGTGGACGTCTACGAGCAGTACTTC.